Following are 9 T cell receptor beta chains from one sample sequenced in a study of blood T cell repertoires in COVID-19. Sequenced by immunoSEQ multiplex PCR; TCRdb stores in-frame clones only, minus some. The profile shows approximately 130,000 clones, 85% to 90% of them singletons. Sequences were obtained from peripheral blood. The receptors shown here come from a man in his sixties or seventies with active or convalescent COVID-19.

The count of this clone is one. The CDR3 region is CASSQEFGLAVSYEQYF. The CDR3 DNA follows: TGCGCCAGCAGCCAAGAGTTCGGGCTAGCGGTTTCCTACGAGCAGTACTTC. The rearrangement uses TRBV4-1 and TRBJ2-7; 7 nucleotides match TRBD2. Germline assignment: CDR1 MGHRA and CDR2 YSYEKL. This CDR3 has 17 residues. The V gene end was trimmed by 0 bases and the J gene end by 1 base; junction bases not matched to a gene: 9.

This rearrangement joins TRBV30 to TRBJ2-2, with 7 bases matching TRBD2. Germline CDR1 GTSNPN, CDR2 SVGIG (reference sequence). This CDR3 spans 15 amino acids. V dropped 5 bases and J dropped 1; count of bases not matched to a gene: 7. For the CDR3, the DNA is TGTGCCTGGGGGATGTGGGAGGGGAACACCGGGGAGCTGTTTTTT. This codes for CAWGMWEGNTGELFF.

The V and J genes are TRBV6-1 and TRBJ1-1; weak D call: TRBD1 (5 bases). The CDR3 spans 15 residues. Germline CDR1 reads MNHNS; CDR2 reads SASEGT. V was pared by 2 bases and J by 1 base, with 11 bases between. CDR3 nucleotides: TGTGCCAGCAGTGAAATGGGGACTGCGAACACTGAAGCTTTCTTT. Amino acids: CASSEMGTANTEAFF.

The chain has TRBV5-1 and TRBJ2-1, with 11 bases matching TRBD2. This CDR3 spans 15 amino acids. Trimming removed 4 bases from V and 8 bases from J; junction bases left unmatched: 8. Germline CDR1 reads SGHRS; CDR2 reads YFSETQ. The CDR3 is CASSQTSGNLDEQFF. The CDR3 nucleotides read TGCGCCAGCAGCCAGACTAGCGGGAATCTCGATGAGCAGTTCTTC.

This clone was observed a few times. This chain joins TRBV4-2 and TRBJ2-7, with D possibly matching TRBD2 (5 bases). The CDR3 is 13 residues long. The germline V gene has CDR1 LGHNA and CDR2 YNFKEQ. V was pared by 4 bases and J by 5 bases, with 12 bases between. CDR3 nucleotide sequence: TGTGCCAGCAGCCTATCGGGGATGGACGAGCAGTACTTC. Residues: CASSLSGMDEQYF.

The CDR3 DNA reads TGTGCCAGCAGGAGTAATCGTGAGCAGTTCTTC. Residues: CASRSNREQFF. V is TRBV27 and J is TRBJ2-1; no firm D call. V was cut by 6 bases and J by 9 bases, with 9 bases left in between. This CDR3 spans 11 amino acids. Looked up from germline, CDR1 is MNHEY and CDR2 is SMNVEV (reference sequence).

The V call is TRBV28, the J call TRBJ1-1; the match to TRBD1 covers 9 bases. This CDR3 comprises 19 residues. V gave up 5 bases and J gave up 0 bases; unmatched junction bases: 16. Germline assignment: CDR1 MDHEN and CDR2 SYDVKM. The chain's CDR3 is CASSPSIKGQGYMNTEAFF. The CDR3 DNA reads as TGTGCCAGCAGTCCCTCCATTAAGGGACAGGGTTACATGAACACTGAAGCTTTCTTT.

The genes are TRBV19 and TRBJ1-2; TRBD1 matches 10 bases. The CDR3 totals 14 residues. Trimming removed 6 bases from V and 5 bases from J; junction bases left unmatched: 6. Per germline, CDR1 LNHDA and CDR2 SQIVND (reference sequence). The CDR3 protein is CASSPGTGVYGYTF. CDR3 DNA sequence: TGTGCCAGTAGCCCCGGGACAGGGGTTTATGGCTACACCTTC.

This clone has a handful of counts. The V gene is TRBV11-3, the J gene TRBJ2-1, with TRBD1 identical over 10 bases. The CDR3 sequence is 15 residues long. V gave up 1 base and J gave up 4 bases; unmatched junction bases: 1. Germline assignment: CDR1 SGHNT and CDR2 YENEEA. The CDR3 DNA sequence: TGTGCCAGCAGCTTAGGACAGGGGGCATACAATGAGCAGTTCTTC. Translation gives CASSLGQGAYNEQFF.